These T cell receptor beta chains were read from a single sample in a study of identical twins. From the 5' RACE reads, TCRdb called clonotypes with MiXCR, one entry per CDR3 protein. The sample carries roughly 240,000 distinct CDR3 sequences, 7.5% recorded once. The same specimen was also included in a second study, on yellow fever vaccine responses in identical twins.

Sequenced material: CD8+ T cells sorted from blood. Receptors were obtained from a woman aged 18 to 35 in good health. The CDR3 runs from the conserved cysteine through the conserved F or W. The order of the fields is CDR3 DNA, CDR3 protein, V gene, J gene, clone size, D gene. The D gene is left open where the match is weak. Expanded clones are given a class, and other clones once, few, many or no size at all.

DNA: TGTGCCAGCAACCCGGGACAGGGACTCCATGAGCAGTTCTTC; CDR3: CASNPGQGLHEQFF; V: TRBV28; J: TRBJ2-1; size: many; D: TRBD1
DNA: TGTGCCAGCATCAACACCGGCAAAGGGACTAGCGGAGATTACGAGCAGTACTTC; CDR3: CASINTGKGTSGDYEQYF; V: TRBV11-1; J: TRBJ2-7; size: NA; D: TRBD2
DNA: TGTGCCAGCAGTTTATCTCCTGGGAGCCTAGCTCCTGGGAATGAGCAGTTCTTC; CDR3: CASSLSPGSLAPGNEQFF; V: TRBV27; J: TRBJ2-1; size: once; D: NA
DNA: TGCAGTGCCTGGACTAGCGGGGGGGATGGAGATACGCAGTATTTT; CDR3: CSAWTSGGDGDTQYF; V: TRBV20-1; J: TRBJ2-3; size: few; D: TRBD2
DNA: TGTGCCACCAGCAGAGAGACAGGGTTTAGAAACACCGGGGAGCTGTTTTTT; CDR3: CATSRETGFRNTGELFF; V: TRBV15; J: TRBJ2-2; size: many; D: TRBD1
DNA: TGTGCCAGCAGCTTAGAGTGGGGTGGGAGCAATCAGCCCCAGCATTTT; CDR3: CASSLEWGGSNQPQHF; V: TRBV7-2; J: TRBJ1-5; size: NA; D: NA
DNA: TGTGCCAGCAGCCAAAGCTGGACTAGCGGTACCTACGAGCAGTACTTC; CDR3: CASSQSWTSGTYEQYF; V: TRBV3-1; J: TRBJ2-7; size: NA; D: TRBD2
DNA: TGTGCCAGCAGCTTCGGGGCTGCCTACGAGCAGTACTTC; CDR3: CASSFGAAYEQYF; V: TRBV7-6; J: TRBJ2-7; size: NA; D: NA
DNA: TGTGCCAGCAGTCGGGCACCAAATTCACCCCTCCACTTT; CDR3: CASSRAPNSPLHF; V: TRBV2; J: TRBJ1-6; size: NA; D: NA
DNA: TGTGCCAGCGGGGACTTCAATCAGCCCCAGCATTTT; CDR3: CASGDFNQPQHF; V: TRBV27; J: TRBJ1-5; size: few; D: NA
DNA: TGTGCCAGCAGCTACTCAGGGGCGGGGGAGCAGTACTTC; CDR3: CASSYSGAGEQYF; V: TRBV12-3/TRBV12-4; J: TRBJ2-7; size: few; D: NA
DNA: TGTGCCAGCAGCCCGACGACTAGCGGAGCATACAATGAGCAGTTCTTC; CDR3: CASSPTTSGAYNEQFF; V: TRBV7-7; J: TRBJ2-1; size: NA; D: TRBD2
DNA: TGTGCCAGCGTTCGGATGAACACCGGGGAGCTGTTTTTT; CDR3: CASVRMNTGELFF; V: TRBV2; J: TRBJ2-2; size: many; D: NA
DNA: TGTGCCAGCAGACCTAACGCGGAAAAACTGTTTTTT; CDR3: CASRPNAEKLFF; V: TRBV6-2/TRBV6-3; J: TRBJ1-4; size: many; D: NA
DNA: TGTGCCACCAGCAGAGACCTTCCCGGCGGGTACTCCGGGGAGCTGTTTTTT; CDR3: CATSRDLPGGYSGELFF; V: TRBV15; J: TRBJ2-2; size: many; D: NA
DNA: TGTGCCAGCAGTTTTACAAGGGAGGCTAGCGGGAGACAACACTACGAGCAGTACTTC; CDR3: CASSFTREASGRQHYEQYF; V: TRBV28; J: TRBJ2-7; size: NA; D: TRBD2
DNA: TGTGCCAGCAGAGAAGTCGCGGGAGGCGATGGTGAGCAGTTCTTC; CDR3: CASREVAGGDGEQFF; V: TRBV12-3/TRBV12-4; J: TRBJ2-1; size: few; D: TRBD2
DNA: TGTGCCACCAGTGATGTTCTCCGGGGTGGGGGTGAGCAGTTCTTC; CDR3: CATSDVLRGGGEQFF; V: TRBV24-1; J: TRBJ2-1; size: NA; D: NA
DNA: TGCGCCAGCAGCCAAGATGGGGGTAATTCACCCCTCCACTTT; CDR3: CASSQDGGNSPLHF; V: TRBV4-1; J: TRBJ1-6; size: NA; D: NA
DNA: TGTGCCAGCAGCTACTACCAGACAGGGGCCACTGAAGCTTTCTTT; CDR3: CASSYYQTGATEAFF; V: TRBV27; J: TRBJ1-1; size: NA; D: TRBD1
DNA: TGTGCCAGCAGCCCGGACAGGGGAAACACCGGGGAGCTGTTTTTT; CDR3: CASSPDRGNTGELFF; V: TRBV7-9; J: TRBJ2-2; size: few; D: TRBD1
DNA: TGTGCCAGCAGCCCGGACAGGGGTGGAACCGGGGAGCTGTTTTTT; CDR3: CASSPDRGGTGELFF; V: TRBV7-9; J: TRBJ2-2; size: few; D: TRBD1
DNA: TGTGCCAGCACCTCCCGGGACAGGGTCTTGCATACGCAGTATTTT; CDR3: CASTSRDRVLHTQYF; V: TRBV2; J: TRBJ2-3; size: many; D: TRBD1
DNA: TGTGCCAGCAGCGCCGGAGGGACAGGGGAATTAGATGAAGCTTTCTTT; CDR3: CASSAGGTGELDEAFF; V: TRBV7-9; J: TRBJ1-1; size: few; D: TRBD1
DNA: TGTGCCAGCAGCCCGGGACTGGGAAAAGAGACCCAGTACTTC; CDR3: CASSPGLGKETQYF; V: TRBV4-2; J: TRBJ2-5; size: few; D: NA
DNA: TGTGCCAGCAGAGGACAGGGGGGTGAGCAGTACTTC; CDR3: CASRGQGGEQYF; V: TRBV5-4; J: TRBJ2-7; size: NA; D: TRBD1
DNA: TGTGCCAGCAGCTTGCGATTTTTCACAGATACGCAGTATTTT; CDR3: CASSLRFFTDTQYF; V: TRBV5-6; J: TRBJ2-3; size: few; D: NA
DNA: TGTGCCAGCACCGGTAGGACAGGAGGAACCGGGGAGCTGTTTTTT; CDR3: CASTGRTGGTGELFF; V: TRBV12-3/TRBV12-4; J: TRBJ2-2; size: many; D: TRBD1
DNA: TGTGCCAGCAGCGCTGAATTAGGGGATACGCAGTATTTT; CDR3: CASSAELGDTQYF; V: TRBV9; J: TRBJ2-3; size: NA; D: NA